This T cell receptor beta chain comes out of a study of blood T cell repertoires in COVID-19. Measured with immunoSEQ multiplex PCR; TCRdb has only the in-frame clones, and not every one. The repertoire includes some 64,000 clones, around 77% of them detected once, and about 22% sits in the top ten. This CDR3 has 17 amino acids. The V end lost 4 bases, the J end lost 0 bases, and 16 bases lay between the germline ends. Germline loops: CDR1 SGHDT, CDR2 YYEEEE. The chain recombines TRBV5-6 with TRBJ1-4; the D is unclear. This clonotype was sampled from a man of 80 years or more with active or convalescent COVID-19. Sample: peripheral blood. This chain's CDR3 is CASSQTGRVATNEKLFF. In nucleotides, the CDR3 is TGTGCCAGCAGCCAGACTGGGAGGGTGGCAACTAATGAAAAACTGTTTTTT.